These 27 T cell receptor beta chains originate from one sample sequenced in a study of blood T cell repertoires in COVID-19. The assay was immunoSEQ multiplex PCR, and TCRdb's table has in-frame clones only and misses some. The sample shows a few hundred thousand clones, roughly 90% of them seen only once. The sequencing sample was made of PBMCs or T cells enriched from blood (not recorded which). These receptors were collected from a woman aged 45-60 years who had recovered from COVID-19.

The V call is TRBV4-3, the J call TRBJ1-2, with 7 bases aligning to TRBD1. The CDR3 sequence is 17 residues long. Germline V CDR1 and CDR2: LGHNA, YSLEER. V was pared by 1 base and J by 4 bases, with 12 bases of the junction left unmatched. CDR3 sequence: CASSQVGSQGVSYGYTF. CDR3 sequence (DNA): TGCGCCAGCAGCCAAGTCGGAAGTCAGGGGGTTAGCTATGGCTACACCTTC.

V and J are TRBV2 and TRBJ2-2; TRBD2 agrees at 7 bases. The CDR3 totals 14 residues. The germline V gene has CDR1 SNHLY and CDR2 FYNNEI. V was pared by 6 bases and J by 4 bases, with 5 bases of the junction left unmatched. Here the CDR3 DNA reads TGTGCCAGCAGATCCGGGACTACCACCGGGGAGCTGTTTTTT. It yields the protein CASRSGTTTGELFF.

This chain uses TRBV6-6 with TRBJ2-4, with TRBD1 matching 7 bases. Germline CDR1 is MNHNY and CDR2 is SVGAGI (reference sequence). The V and J ends lost 6 bases and 7 bases, in that order; junction bases with no gene match: 9. There are 14 residues in the CDR3. The CDR3 here is CASRAPTGMNIQYF. CDR3 DNA: TGTGCCAGCAGAGCCCCGACAGGGATGAACATTCAGTACTTC.

This clone came up a few times. This chain connects TRBV4-2 to TRBJ2-2; perhaps TRBD2 as D (5 bases). V was trimmed by 0 bases and J by 6 bases, leaving 17 bases between them. The germline gives CDR1 LGHNA, CDR2 YNFKEQ. The CDR3 spans 17 residues. In DNA, the CDR3 is TGTGCCAGCAGCCAAGATATGAGGGTGGACTTAGCCGGGGAGCTGTTTTTT. Protein sequence: CASSQDMRVDLAGELFF.

The chain couples TRBV27 to TRBJ2-7; D is undetermined. Trimming pared 4 bases from V and 0 bases from J, leaving 4 bases between. The V gene's germline CDR1 is MNHEY and CDR2 SMNVEV (reference sequence). This CDR3 is built from 12 residues. In nucleotides, the CDR3 is TGTGCCAGCAGTTCCAGCTCCTACGAGCAGTACTTC. Its protein is CASSSSSYEQYF.

The sample holds one count of this clone. The chain couples TRBV24-1 to TRBJ2-1; D is perhaps TRBD2 (5 bases). The CDR3 loop spans 16 amino acids. V lost 3 bases to trimming and J lost 9 bases, with 20 bases between them. Germline CDR1 reads KGHDR; CDR2 reads SFDVKD. CDR3 in amino acids: CATSDPESGIKGEQFF. The CDR3 coding sequence is TGTGCCACCAGTGATCCCGAGTCGGGGATCAAGGGTGAGCAGTTCTTC.

The sample holds one count of this clone. V gene TRBV30 combines with J gene TRBJ1-2; D gene uncertain. The V end lost 3 bases, the J end lost 5 bases, and 10 bases lay between the germline ends. The germline gives CDR1 GTSNPN, CDR2 SVGIG (reference sequence). The length of the CDR3 is 12 residues. For the CDR3, the DNA is TGTGCCTGGAGCATTTCCGAGTATGGCTACACCTTC. Its protein is CAWSISEYGYTF. Full variable domain (remainder filled in from reference TRBV30 and TRBJ1-2): SQTIHQWPATLVQPVGSPLSLECTVEGTSNPNLYWYRQAAGRGLQLLFYSVGIGQISSEVPQNLSASRPQDRQFILSSKKLLLSDSGFYLCAWSISEYGYTFGSGTRLTVV.

This rearrangement joins TRBV28 to TRBJ1-2; no clear D. Trimming stripped 2 bases from V and 4 bases from J, with 14 bases between. This CDR3 has 15 amino acids. Germline CDR1 reads MDHEN; CDR2 reads SYDVKM. In DNA form, the CDR3 reads TGTGCCAGCAGTTTAGGTGCGGGCTCGGGCTATGGCTACACCTTC. Its protein product is CASSLGAGSGYGYTF.

The chain links TRBV3-1 (or the pseudogene TRBV3-2) to TRBJ1-4, with D possibly TRBD1 on 6 matching bases. V shed 4 bases and J shed 3 bases, with 9 bases lying between them. The CDR3 is 14 residues long. Germline V gives CDR1 LGHDT, CDR2 YNNKEL (reference sequence). CDR3 loop: CASSLHRANEKLFF. CDR3 in DNA: TGTGCCAGCAGCCTACACAGGGCTAATGAAAAACTGTTTTTT.

The V gene is TRBV9, the J gene TRBJ2-1; the D gene is possibly TRBD2 (6 bases). The ends were cut back, 1 base at V and 6 bases at J, with 14 bases in the middle. Germline-derived CDR1 and CDR2 are SGDLS and YYNGEE. CDR3 length equals 15 residues. The CDR3 DNA reads as TGTGCCAGCAGCGTAATACCCGGGAGCGGCAATGAGCAGTTCTTC. Residues: CASSVIPGSGNEQFF. The whole variable domain, filled in from reference TRBV9 and TRBJ2-1, reads DSGVTQTPKHLITATGQRVTLRCSPRSGDLSVYWYQQSLDQGLQFLIQYYNGEERAKGNILERFSAQQFPDLHSELNLSSLELGDSALYFCASSVIPGSGNEQFFGPGTRLTVL.

This clone has only one observation. This sequence joins TRBV6-5 and TRBJ1-5; D is unresolved. CDR1 is MNHEY, CDR2 SVGAGI, per germline. The V gene lost 7 bases and the J gene lost 0 bases, with 10 bases spanning the gap. The CDR3 has 14 amino acids. The chain's CDR3 is CASKARDSNQPQHF. CDR3 coding DNA: TGTGCCAGCAAGGCGCGGGATAGCAATCAGCCCCAGCATTTT.

The genes are TRBV28 and TRBJ2-3; no clear D gene. CDR3 length equals 13 residues. Trimming took off 3 bases at V and 4 bases at J, with 8 bases between the two ends. Germline CDR1 MDHEN, CDR2 SYDVKM. CDR3 coding DNA: TGTGCCAGCAGTTTTTGGGCCGCAGATACGCAGTATTTT. Encoded protein: CASSFWAADTQYF.

The rearrangement uses TRBV6-1 and TRBJ1-2; 7 bases map to TRBD1. The V and J ends lost 4 bases and 8 bases, in that order; junction bases with no gene match: 13. Germline V CDR1 and CDR2: MNHNS, SASEGT. The CDR3 totals 15 residues. The CDR3 DNA reads TGTGCCAGCAGTGTCGATCCCCGGGGACAGCTCGGCTACACCTTC. The encoded protein is CASSVDPRGQLGYTF.

The CDR3 DNA reads TGTGCCAGCAGCTTAGGTCACAGTAACTATGGCTACACCTTC. Its translation is CASSLGHSNYGYTF. This chain joins TRBV7-8 and TRBJ1-2; no definite D call. The germline V and J ends were trimmed by 1 base and 1 base, with 7 bases remaining between them. CDR1 SGHVS and CDR2 FQNEAQ come from the germline V gene. The CDR3 has 14 residues.

The rearrangement joins TRBV28 to TRBJ1-1, with 8 bases identical to TRBD1. The ends lost 2 bases at V and 5 bases at J; junction bases unmatched: 10. The CDR3 consists of 16 residues. Looked up from germline, CDR1 is MDHEN and CDR2 is SYDVKM. This CDR3 reads CASSLGLDRGFTEAFF. CDR3 DNA sequence: TGTGCCAGCAGTTTAGGCCTCGACAGGGGATTTACTGAAGCTTTCTTT.

This sequence joins TRBV7-8 and TRBJ2-3; D remains ambiguous. V was shortened by 2 bases and J by 5 bases, with 11 bases between the two germline ends. The CDR3 runs 14 residues. CDR1 and CDR2 from the germline V gene are SGHVS and FQNEAQ. This CDR3 reads CASSLSPLVDTQYF. DNA of the CDR3: TGTGCCAGCAGCTTATCCCCCCTCGTAGATACGCAGTATTTT.

The chain joins TRBV4-3 to TRBJ2-5, with D perhaps TRBD2 (6 bases). The CDR3 has 16 amino acids. The V gene's germline CDR1 is LGHNA and CDR2 YSLEER. Trimming removed 4 bases from V and 2 bases from J, with 17 bases in between. CDR3 residues: CASSPGESPLQETQYF. The CDR3 nucleotides read TGCGCCAGCAGCCCGGGGGAAAGCCCTTTGCAAGAGACCCAGTACTTC.

The J gene is TRBJ1-2, the V gene TRBV19; 7 bases line up with TRBD1. The CDR3 totals 13 residues. Looked up from germline, CDR1 is LNHDA and CDR2 is SQIVND (reference sequence). The trim removed 6 bases at V and 4 bases at J, leaving 5 bases unmatched. The CDR3 nucleotides read TGTGCCAGTAGGACAGGGCCCGGCTATGGCTACACCTTC. The encoded protein is CASRTGPGYGYTF.

The chain combines TRBV7-3 with TRBJ2-7; TRBD1 matches at 7 bases. V was pared by 4 bases and J by 3 bases, with 6 bases of the junction left unmatched. The CDR3 contains 14 residues. Germline CDR1 SGHTA, CDR2 FQGTGA. The CDR3 DNA is TGTGCCAGCAGCTCGTCCGACAGGGACTACGAGCAGTACTTC. Translated, it gives CASSSSDRDYEQYF.

This chain uses TRBV19 with TRBJ1-4; D may be TRBD1 (5 bases). The CDR3 extends over 16 amino acids. Germline loops: CDR1 LNHDA, CDR2 SQIVND (reference sequence). Between the trimmed V and J ends, which lost 0 bases and 12 bases, there was a span of 20 bases. CDR3 residues: CASSIDRRDKQAELFF. DNA for the CDR3: TGTGCCAGTAGTATAGACCGGAGAGACAAACAGGCGGAACTGTTTTTT.

This clone came up many times. The chain employs TRBV3-1 (or the pseudogene TRBV3-2) and TRBJ2-2; D may be TRBD2 (6 bases). The CDR3 spans 16 residues. Trimming took off 1 base at V and 4 bases at J, with 13 bases between the two ends. Germline V gene lookup returns CDR1 LGHDT and CDR2 YNNKEL (reference sequence). The CDR3 nucleotides are TGTGCCAGCAGCCAAGCCCCCGGAGGGGTCACCGGGGAGCTGTTTTTT. The encoded protein is CASSQAPGGVTGELFF.

Here the CDR3 DNA reads TGTGCCAGCAGCTCGTCCGGGCAGGGGATTAAGGATGAGCAGTTCTTC. This sequence encodes CASSSSGQGIKDEQFF. The chain carries TRBV28 and TRBJ2-1, with TRBD1 as a possible D gene (6 bases). Trimming removed 6 bases from V and 8 bases from J, with 23 bases in between. The germline V gene encodes CDR1 MDHEN and CDR2 SYDVKM. CDR3 length: 16 amino acids.

Points on this clone: This sample also contains other DNA sequences that code for the same CDR3. The chain links TRBV24-1 to TRBJ2-7; 8 positions match TRBD1. The V segment lost 3 bases and the J segment 4 bases; nucleotides outside the gene matches: 4. CDR1 and CDR2 from the germline V gene are KGHDR and SFDVKD. The CDR3 contains 14 residues. The CDR3 bases are TGTGCCACCAGTGATCGAGGACAGGGTTACGAGCAGTACTTC. This codes for CATSDRGQGYEQYF.

The rearrangement joins TRBV6-2 or TRBV6-3 to TRBJ2-1; 13 bases match TRBD2. Germline loops: CDR1 MNHEY, CDR2 SVGEGT. This CDR3 contains 17 residues. V gave up 2 bases and J gave up 6 bases; unmatched junction bases: 7. The chain's CDR3 is CASSYPRTSGSPNEQFF. The CDR3 DNA reads as TGTGCCAGCAGTTACCCGAGGACTAGCGGGAGTCCCAATGAGCAGTTCTTC.

This sequence joins TRBV6-6 and TRBJ2-7; possibly TRBD1 for D (8 bases). This CDR3 region has 15 residues. Trimming removed 2 bases from V and 7 bases from J, with 18 bases in between. The germline V gene encodes CDR1 MNHNY and CDR2 SVGAGI (reference sequence). The CDR3 spells CASSYSGTGGVEQYF. CDR3 in DNA: TGTGCCAGCAGTTACAGCGGGACAGGTGGCGTGGAGCAGTACTTC.

The V and J genes are TRBV28 and TRBJ1-5, with a tentative D call TRBD1 (5 bases). Germline-derived CDR1 and CDR2 are MDHEN and SYDVKM. The ends were cut back, 2 bases at V and 5 bases at J, with 10 bases in the middle. This CDR3 contains 14 residues. The CDR3 region has the DNA TGTGCCAGCAGTTTAGGCCCCAGGGATCAGCCCCAGCATTTT. Protein sequence: CASSLGPRDQPQHF.

This clone was seen just once. The J gene is TRBJ2-5, the V gene TRBV9; 8 bases align to TRBD1. Germline CDR1 and CDR2: SGDLS and YYNGEE. The CDR3 length is 14 residues. Trimming took 2 bases from V and 5 from J; bases not matched to a gene: 5. The CDR3 spells CASSVLDRAETQYF. The CDR3 nucleotides read TGTGCCAGCAGCGTTTTGGACAGGGCGGAGACCCAGTACTTC.